Below, 30 T cell receptor beta chains from the same sample are listed, as sequenced in a study of beta chain features in type 1 diabetes. Study results and caveats: Type 1 diabetes patients showed a moderate but significant shortening of TCRB CDR3s in all four CD4+ subsets.

No antigen has been identified for these receptors. The entirety of the isolated RNA underwent reverse transcription, so expressed TCRB transcripts were sequenced. Data came from immunoSEQ multiplex PCR; TCRdb stores just in-frame clones and leaves some out. The data hold under 70,000 clones, with roughly 63% observed a single time. The specimen sequenced was stem cell memory CD4+ T cells from blood. The receptors originated from a woman aged 30 to 39 with type 1 diabetes.

This clone was counted between two and nine times. This chain connects TRBV29-1 to TRBJ1-4; TRBD1 might be the D (5 bases). This CDR3 contains 15 residues. V lost 1 base and J lost 7, with 16 bases in between. The germline V gene encodes CDR1 SQVTM and CDR2 ANQGSEA. In DNA form, the CDR3 reads TGCAGCGTTGAAGCCACCTGGGGCGATTTTGAAAAACTGTTTTTT. Amino acids: CSVEATWGDFEKLFF.

The chain links TRBV27 to TRBJ2-7; 9 positions agree with TRBD1. From germline, CDR1 is MNHEY and CDR2 SMNVEV (reference sequence). The CDR3 loop spans 14 amino acids. Trimming cost V 6 bases and J 4 bases; bases outside gene matches: 7. The CDR3 loop is CASRTGTGLYEQYF. DNA of the CDR3: TGTGCCAGCAGAACCGGGACAGGGCTATACGAGCAGTACTTC.

Comments on this clone: This sample also contains other DNA sequences that code for the same CDR3. The chain has TRBV7-9 and TRBJ2-5; 12 bases line up with TRBD2. The CDR3 runs to 14 residues. The trim removed 5 bases at V and 4 bases at J, leaving 2 bases unmatched. Germline V gene data show CDR1 as SEHNR and CDR2 as FQNEAQ (reference sequence). The CDR3 is CASSPGLAGETQYF. As DNA, the CDR3 is TGTGCCAGCAGCCCGGGACTAGCGGGAGAGACCCAGTACTTC.

The rearrangement uses TRBV7-9 and TRBJ2-7, with a possible D match to TRBD2 (6 bases). V was clipped by 5 bases and J by 2 bases, with 13 bases between them. This CDR3 region has 14 residues. CDR1 and CDR2 (germline): SEHNR, FQNEAQ (reference sequence). CDR3 nucleotides: TGTGCCAGCAGCCTGACAGCGGGCGCCTACGAGCAGTACTTC. It translates to CASSLTAGAYEQYF.

V is TRBV7-2 and J is TRBJ1-2; 10 bases agree with TRBD1. The CDR3 has 14 amino acids. Unmatched junction bases numbered 8, after V lost 5 bases and J lost 8 bases. Germline assignment: CDR1 SGHTA and CDR2 FQGNSA. DNA of the CDR3: TGTGCCAGCAGCGCGACAGGGGGCGGGGGAGGCTACACCTTC. It encodes CASSATGGGGGYTF.

V and J are TRBV27 and TRBJ1-1, with TRBD1 identical over 11 bases. CDR3 length equals 13 residues. V lost 1 base and J lost 8; bases outside the gene matches: 0. From germline, CDR1 is MNHEY and CDR2 SMNVEV (reference sequence). The CDR3 protein is CASSLWTGGEAFF. DNA for the CDR3: TGTGCCAGCAGTTTATGGACAGGGGGCGAAGCTTTCTTT.

In DNA form, the CDR3 reads TGTGCCAGCAGCTTATGGTTGGTCTGGGGCCACCAAGAGACCCAGTACTTC. Translating gives CASSLWLVWGHQETQYF. The chain links TRBV5-6 to TRBJ2-5, with D perhaps TRBD1 (5 bases). CDR1 and CDR2 (germline): SGHDT, YYEEEE. Trimming left V 2 bases short and J 0 bases short, with 17 bases between. The length of the CDR3 is 17 residues.

This chain connects TRBV7-6 to TRBJ2-5; TRBD2 agrees at 8 bases. The CDR3 runs to 14 residues. Germline CDR1 SGHVS, CDR2 FNYEAQ. The J segment lost 5 bases and the V segment lost 4 bases, leaving 6 bases of the junction unmatched. CDR3 in amino acids: CASSSHGRVETQYF. CDR3 in DNA: TGTGCCAGCAGCTCCCACGGGAGGGTTGAGACCCAGTACTTC.

The chain carries TRBV30 and TRBJ1-1; weak D call: TRBD1 (5 bases). Deletions cut 0 bases from V and 3 bases from J, with 8 bases between. CDR1 and CDR2 from the germline V gene are GTSNPN and SVGIG (reference sequence). CDR3 length equals 13 residues. The CDR3 protein is CAWSVQDDTEAFF. DNA for the CDR3: TGTGCCTGGAGTGTACAGGACGACACTGAAGCTTTCTTT.

The J gene is TRBJ2-1, the V gene TRBV7-3; 7 bases map to TRBD1. Germline V CDR1 and CDR2: SGHTA, FQGTGA. The CDR3 sequence is 13 residues long. V lost 4 bases to trimming and J lost 6 bases; unmatched junction nucleotides: 3. The CDR3 is CASSSRDSNEQFF. Written as DNA, the CDR3 is TGTGCCAGCAGCTCCCGGGACAGCAATGAGCAGTTCTTC.

This clone came up once. The chain employs TRBV29-1 and TRBJ2-2; TRBD1 matches at 10 bases. V lost 6 bases, J lost 5 bases, and 6 bases stayed unmatched. Germline V CDR1 and CDR2: SQVTM, ANQGSEA. This CDR3 is built from 14 residues. The CDR3 sequence is CSVRGQGGTGELFF. As DNA, the CDR3 is TGCAGCGTCAGAGGACAGGGGGGAACCGGGGAGCTGTTTTTT.

CDR3 sequence: CAISGLGLLQQINEQFF. CDR3 coding DNA: TGTGCCATCAGTGGGTTGGGTCTGTTACAGCAGATCAATGAGCAGTTCTTC. This chain uses TRBV10-3 with TRBJ2-1; D remains ambiguous. Germline V lookup: CDR1 ENHRY, CDR2 SYGVKD. The CDR3 has 17 residues. Trimming left V 4 bases short and J 6 bases short, with 22 bases between.

This clone was picked up a small number of times. This sequence joins TRBV28 and TRBJ2-7; D is possibly TRBD1 (7 bases). The CDR3 totals 14 residues. The germline V gene has CDR1 MDHEN and CDR2 SYDVKM. The V end lost 6 bases, the J end lost 0 bases, and 12 bases lay between the germline ends. Here the CDR3 DNA reads TGTGCCAGCAGACCCAGGGGGGCCTCCTACGAGCAGTACTTC. Translated, it gives CASRPRGASYEQYF.

Only one count was recorded for this clone. The chain is built from TRBV18 and TRBJ1-1, with 8 positions matching TRBD1. This CDR3 is built from 12 residues. With V trimmed by 2 bases and J by 8 bases, 1 base remained unmatched. Germline CDR1 reads KGHSH; CDR2 reads LQKENI. The CDR3, as DNA: TGTGCCAGCTCACCAGGGGACAGGGAAGCTTTCTTT. As protein: CASSPGDREAFF.

The CDR3 spells CSVEARWGRLAGPDEQFF. DNA for the CDR3: TGCAGCGTTGAAGCACGGTGGGGTCGACTAGCGGGACCGGATGAGCAGTTCTTC. V usage is TRBV29-1 and J usage is TRBJ2-1, with 11 bases that match TRBD2. J gave up 8 bases and V 1 base, and 16 bases lay outside the gene matches. Germline V gene lookup returns CDR1 SQVTM and CDR2 ANQGSEA. CDR3 length equals 18 residues.

This CDR3 is CSVFGGGSTSYNEQFF. The DNA for the CDR3 is TGCAGCGTCTTCGGCGGCGGGAGCACCTCCTACAATGAGCAGTTCTTC. J is TRBJ2-1 and V is TRBV29-1, with 7 bases identical to TRBD2. The CDR3 consists of 16 residues. With 6 bases clipped from V and 0 bases from J, the junction kept 11 bases outside the gene matches. Germline V CDR1 and CDR2: SQVTM, ANQGSEA.

The J gene is TRBJ2-7, the V gene TRBV28; a possible D gene is TRBD2 (6 bases). The CDR3 has 14 amino acids. Between the trimmed V and J ends, which lost 5 bases and 3 bases, there was a span of 14 bases. The V gene's germline CDR1 is MDHEN and CDR2 SYDVKM. The CDR3 loop is CASSLSGSNYEQYF. CDR3 nucleotides: TGTGCCAGCAGTCTTAGCGGCTCAAACTACGAGCAGTACTTC.

In this sample, this clone turned up a few times. The rearrangement links TRBV29-1 to TRBJ2-7; D is perhaps TRBD2 (5 bases). Per germline, CDR1 SQVTM and CDR2 ANQGSEA. The CDR3 has 12 residues. Trimming took off 7 bases at V and 2 bases at J, with 12 bases between the two ends. CDR3 DNA: TGCAGCGCGCGGGCCCACCCCTACGAGCAGTACTTC. Protein: CSARAHPYEQYF.

The chain combines TRBV27 with TRBJ2-7; 9 bases match TRBD1. Germline V gene data show CDR1 as MNHEY and CDR2 as SMNVEV (reference sequence). This CDR3 region has 14 residues. Trimming at V came to 5 bases and at J to 7 bases, leaving 9 bases not matched to a gene. CDR3 in amino acids: CASSLRTGVGEQYF. Written as DNA, the CDR3 is TGTGCCAGCAGTCTACGGACAGGGGTGGGTGAGCAGTACTTC.

The chain links TRBV7-3 to TRBJ1-1; 9 bases match TRBD1. The CDR3 has 14 amino acids. J gave up 5 bases and V 5 bases, and 6 bases lay outside the gene matches. Germline assignment: CDR1 SGHTA and CDR2 FQGTGA. The CDR3: CASSPQGAGTEAFF. CDR3 DNA sequence: TGTGCCAGCAGCCCACAGGGGGCAGGGACTGAAGCTTTCTTT.

A few counts support this clone. The rearrangement uses TRBV7-3 and TRBJ2-1; 12 bases match TRBD2. The V gene end was trimmed by 0 bases and the J gene end by 4 bases; junction bases not matched to a gene: 4. CDR1 and CDR2 (germline): SGHTA, FQGTGA. This CDR3 contains 17 residues. DNA for the CDR3: TGTGCCAGCAGCTTAACCCTAGCGGGAGGGTTGTACAATGAGCAGTTCTTC. It translates to CASSLTLAGGLYNEQFF.

V usage is TRBV30 and J usage is TRBJ2-1, with 12 nucleotides matching TRBD2. CDR1 and CDR2 from the germline V gene are GTSNPN and SVGIG (reference sequence). The CDR3 runs to 16 residues. The V gene end was trimmed by 6 bases and the J gene end by 6 bases; junction bases not matched to a gene: 12. The CDR3, as DNA: TGTGCCTGTATCATGCTAGCGGGAGGGCCAGGCAATGAGCAGTTCTTC. Translating gives CACIMLAGGPGNEQFF.

This chain connects TRBV10-3 to TRBJ2-5; D is unresolved. The CDR3 totals 15 residues. Deletions cut 0 bases from V and 4 bases from J, with 12 bases between. Germline V lookup: CDR1 ENHRY, CDR2 SYGVKD. CDR3 DNA sequence: TGTGCCATCAGTGAGTCACCGGTAGCCGGAGAGACCCAGTACTTC. Its protein is CAISESPVAGETQYF.

The V call is TRBV5-1, the J call TRBJ2-1, with 7 bases aligning to TRBD2. CDR1 and CDR2 (germline): SGHRS, YFSETQ. This CDR3 spans 14 amino acids. V shed 4 bases, J shed 0 bases, and the junction held 1 base outside the gene matches. The chain's CDR3 is CASSGGGSYNEQFF. CDR3 bases: TGCGCCAGCAGCGGGGGGGGCTCCTACAATGAGCAGTTCTTC.

The gene calls are TRBV5-1 and TRBJ1-1; TRBD1 matches at 8 bases. This CDR3 has 13 amino acids. CDR1 is SGHRS, CDR2 YFSETQ, per germline. V lost 4 bases and J lost 3; bases outside the gene matches: 2. The CDR3 DNA is TGCGCCAGCAGCCCGGGACAGGACACTGAAGCTTTCTTT. Its protein product is CASSPGQDTEAFF.

The J gene is TRBJ2-3, the V gene TRBV10-1; TRBD1 is a possible D gene (5 bases). Germline-derived CDR1 and CDR2 are WNHNN and SYGVQD (reference sequence). Trimming pared 6 bases from V and 6 bases from J, leaving 10 bases between. The CDR3 length is 12 residues. The CDR3 region has the DNA TGCGCCAGCAGCGGAGCAGGGGATACGCAGTATTTT. The encoded protein is CASSGAGDTQYF.

The chain links TRBV30 to TRBJ1-2; possible D gene TRBD1, 5 bases. Germline V gene lookup returns CDR1 GTSNPN and CDR2 SVGIG (reference sequence). The CDR3 length is 11 residues. The germline V and J ends were trimmed by 5 bases and 6 bases, with 10 bases remaining between them. In nucleotides, the CDR3 is TGTGCCTGGGATGAAGGGGATGGCTACACCTTC. Residues: CAWDEGDGYTF. Drawing the rest from reference TRBV30 and TRBJ1-2, the complete variable domain is SQTIHQWPATLVQPVGSPLSLECTVEGTSNPNLYWYRQAAGRGLQLLFYSVGIGQISSEVPQNLSASRPQDRQFILSSKKLLLSDSGFYLCAWDEGDGYTFGSGTRLTVV.

The chain couples TRBV19 to TRBJ1-1; D is unclear. With 7 bases removed from V and 1 base from J, the gap between germline ends came to 10 bases. This CDR3 is built from 13 residues. Germline lookup yields CDR1 LNHDA and CDR2 SQIVND (reference sequence). The CDR3 loop is CASTSLWNTEAFF. The CDR3 nucleotides read TGTGCCAGTACTAGCCTCTGGAACACTGAAGCTTTCTTT. The full variable domain, its missing parts supplied by reference TRBV19 and TRBJ1-1, is DGGITQSPKYLFRKEGQNVTLSCEQNLNHDAMYWYRQDPGQGLRLIYYSQIVNDFQKGDIAEGYSVSREKKESFPLTVTSAQKNPTAFYLCASTSLWNTEAFFGQGTRLTVV.

The V gene is TRBV21-1, the J gene TRBJ2-3; TRBD2 is taken as the D call from the table, unchecked against the DNA. TRBV21-1 is a pseudogene. The CDR3 covers 19 residues. The CDR3 reads CASSIHSGLAGGPSDTQYF. The DNA of the CDR3 is TGTGCCAGCAGCATCCATTCGGGACTAGCGGGAGGGCCTTCAGATACGCAGTATTTT.

The chain is built from TRBV4-1 and TRBJ1-5; TRBD1 agrees at 7 bases. J gave up 5 bases and V 3 bases, and 7 bases lay outside the gene matches. Germline CDR1 and CDR2: MGHRA and YSYEKL. The CDR3 consists of 15 residues. DNA of the CDR3: TGCGCCAGCAGCCATCCCGACAGGGATTATCAGCCCCAGCATTTT. Translating it yields CASSHPDRDYQPQHF.